This passage covers 8 T cell receptor beta chains from one sample sequenced in a study of blood T cell repertoires in COVID-19. Assay: immunoSEQ multiplex PCR; the TCRdb copy retains only in-frame clones and omits some. The sample records 94,000 or so clones, 70% to 90% being singletons. The specimen was peripheral blood. These receptors all stem from a woman of 80 years or more with active COVID-19.

This rearrangement joins TRBV28 to TRBJ2-3, with a tentative D call TRBD2 (5 bases). The V end was cut by 2 bases, the J end by 0 bases, with 9 bases between. The germline CDR1 and CDR2 sequences are MDHEN and SYDVKM. This CDR3 is built from 15 residues. CDR3 sequence reads: CASSLRRTSTDTQYF. The DNA for the CDR3 is TGTGCCAGCAGTTTAAGGCGGACTAGCACAGATACGCAGTATTTT.

The chain recombines TRBV6-6 with TRBJ2-3; a weak D match, TRBD1 (7 bases). CDR3 length: 11 amino acids. Per germline, CDR1 MNHNY and CDR2 SVGAGI (reference sequence). The V gene lost 9 bases and the J gene lost 5 bases, with 9 bases spanning the gap. CDR3 residues: CASQGGDTQYF. CDR3 bases: TGTGCCAGTCAGGGGGGAGATACGCAGTATTTT.

The gene calls are TRBV28 and TRBJ2-5, with 11 bases aligning to TRBD2. The CDR3 has 15 residues. Looked up from germline, CDR1 is MDHEN and CDR2 is SYDVKM. J was trimmed by 8 bases and V by 2 bases; bases with no gene match: 7. This chain's CDR3 is CASSLGGLAGGTQYF. Written as DNA, the CDR3 is TGTGCCAGCAGTTTAGGCGGACTAGCGGGTGGAACCCAGTACTTC.

The chain uses TRBV2 and TRBJ1-1, with D maybe TRBD1 (6 bases). The CDR3 extends over 13 amino acids. Per germline, CDR1 SNHLY and CDR2 FYNNEI. The V gene lost 7 bases and the J gene lost 10 bases, with 19 bases spanning the gap. In DNA form, the CDR3 reads TGTGCCAGCAACCCCACAACCTCCAGGGGAGCTTTCTTT. This codes for CASNPTTSRGAFF.

This chain connects TRBV5-1 to TRBJ2-3; 8 bases line up with TRBD1. Looked up from germline, CDR1 is SGHRS and CDR2 is YFSETQ. The V segment lost 7 bases and the J segment 1 base; nucleotides outside the gene matches: 5. This CDR3 has 14 amino acids. CDR3 nucleotide sequence: TGCGCCAGCGCAGGGGGCGGGGGCACAGATACGCAGTATTTT. Its translation: CASAGGGGTDTQYF.

The CDR3 DNA follows: TGTGCCAGCAGAGGGACAGGGTCCACTGAAGCTTTCTTT. Residues: CASRGTGSTEAFF. This chain uses TRBV6-5 with TRBJ1-1; 9 bases map to TRBD1. The trim removed 6 bases at V and 4 bases at J, leaving 3 bases unmatched. From germline, CDR1 is MNHEY and CDR2 SVGAGI. The CDR3 covers 13 residues.

The gene calls are TRBV24-1 and TRBJ2-1, with D perhaps TRBD2 (5 bases). The CDR3 loop spans 14 amino acids. Trimming took off 4 bases at V and 5 bases at J, with 11 bases between the two ends. Germline assignment: CDR1 KGHDR and CDR2 SFDVKD. CDR3 DNA sequence: TGTGCCACCAGTGACCGGGGAAATAACAATGAGCAGTTCTTC. Translation gives CATSDRGNNNEQFF.

The chain recombines TRBV25-1 with TRBJ2-3, with TRBD2 matching over 9 bases. The ends lost 5 bases at V and 0 bases at J; junction bases unmatched: 9. Germline CDR1 reads MGHDK; CDR2 reads SYGVNS. This CDR3 is 17 amino acids long. The CDR3 DNA follows: TGTGCCAGCAGTAAAAGGGCGGGAGGGTATAGCACAGATACGCAGTATTTT. It specifies CASSKRAGGYSTDTQYF.